What follows describes a single T cell receptor beta chain. Its antigen target is currently unknown. No per-base quality is available; no much larger clone lies one base away. Hyperthyroidism was considered stable if no progression to ophthalmopathy occurred within 18 months of follow-up. The hyperthyroidism patients were 18 to 65 years old and newly diagnosed, with a disease duration of less than 2 months. Anyone with other autoimmune diseases, uncontrolled infections, pregnancy or lactation was excluded from the study. Diagnosis relied on clinical symptoms, serum thyroxine, TRAb, thyroid ultrasound and orbital computed tomography. Ficoll-Paque density gradient centrifugation was used to isolate PBMCs from under 11 ml of fresh peripheral blood. Total RNA was extracted with Trizol reagent and quality-checked on an Agilent 2100 Bioanalyzer. These data are taken from a study of Graves' ophthalmopathy and Graves' hyperthyroidism listed by TCRdb under 2018. For context, the study as a whole: Peripheral blood samples were taken at the time of initial diagnosis, before any treatment was given. The study used TCR beta repertoire signatures to distinguish Graves' ophthalmopathy from Graves' hyperthyroidism and to predict progression to ophthalmopathy. In total, 135 blood samples were TCR-sequenced: approximately 40 ophthalmopathy, over 70 hyperthyroidism and some 17 hyperthyroidism-to-ophthalmopathy patients. A discovery set of 100 patients (roughly 41 ophthalmopathy, fewer than 60 stable hyperthyroidism) was enrolled to explore V-J signatures distinguishing ophthalmopathy from hyperthyroidism. For independent validation, a separate cohort was made up of 18 to 20 hyperthyroidism patients plus 17 patients who later progressed from hyperthyroidism to ophthalmopathy. T-cell repertoires of thyroid tissue and blood were compared in more than five hyperthyroidism patients. After sampling, hyperthyroidism patients received methimazole starting at 30 mg daily, and ophthalmopathy patients received high-dose intravenous methylprednisolone. The roughly 100 discovery patients were randomly divided into training and test sets at a 7:3 ratio.

The paper's findings and limits, for the study overall: Most expanded thyroid clonotypes with a frequency above 0.001 also appeared in blood, which suggests that blood repertoires may reflect the immune response in the thyroid. Sample size was not predetermined statistically, and investigators were not blinded to group allocation. Ophthalmopathy was separated from stable hyperthyroidism by the 13-signature model with 85% to 90% sensitivity and roughly 82% specificity in cross-validation and with 80%/75% in the test set. In validation, the model predicted ophthalmopathy progression with 70.59% sensitivity and roughly 72% specificity; 12 predicted patients were CT-confirmed with GO in a median of approximately 6.2 months.

For repertoire sequencing, TCR beta CDR3 regions were amplified from RNA transcripts. The first round was an RT-PCR using HTBI primers with the Qiagen OneStep RT-PCR kit, and this first round was followed by a second-round multiplex PCR, then size selection and purification. Libraries were sequenced on an Illumina HiSeq2000 using paired-end 100 bp reads. The study's own analysis went as follows. Reads were processed with SOAPnuke, discarding reads with adapters, uncalled bases, mean Phred below 15, or no exact constant-primer or identifier match. High-quality paired reads were merged with COPE v1.2.5. Clonotypes were defined as unique nucleotide sequences and were aligned to IMGT TRB V, D and J references using MiTCR v1.1. The analysis was limited to V-J combinations with a frequency above 0.0001, which together covered 98% to 99.2% of repertoires. For each V-J combination, a TCR clonal expansion and chaos score was defined as the ratio of F50 clonal expansion to chaos observed in the TCRdist matrix. Features were reduced by Welch's t-statistics and random forest to about a dozen V-J combinations, which fed a naive Bayes classifier. The similarity between thyroid and blood repertoires was quantified using the Morisita-Horn index. TCRdb redid the processing of the public reads, applying fastp at Q25 and MiXCR, and retained in-frame beta chains. Every CDR3 protein is listed once, alongside the most common genes and DNA of its rows. In this record, the V and J calls reflect TCRdb's handling and not the investigators' own analysis. The sample yields around 400,000 distinct CDR3 sequences; around 20% were counted once. In total, the top ten clones hold 3% of the sample.

According to the germline V gene, CDR1 reads MRHNA and CDR2 reads SNTAGT. Cut back by 2 bases and 9 bases, the V and J ends lie 14 bases apart. From cysteine to phenylalanine, the CDR3 is 15 amino acids long. The retained sequence is limited to the CDR3, 45 bases, with the frame set at the first base. Here the chain combines TRBV6-4 and TRBJ1-6, with TRBD1 as a weak D call on 6 bases. This sequence was found in a woman in her late teens or twenties with stable Graves' hyperthyroidism. Donor details come from another sample of the same person, matched by shared clones. Sequenced input: peripheral blood. CDR3 sequence: CASSDGTGASSPLHF. The DNA sequence follows: TGTGCCAGCAGTGACGGGACGGGGGCTAGTTCACCCCTCCACTTT.